This T cell receptor (beta chain) was retrieved from a study of blood T cell repertoires in COVID-19. Study summary: The United States, Italy and Spain were the sources of the acute and convalescent COVID-19 samples.

In the original processing: Researchers report that nucleated cell counts were estimated from reference gene primer amplification. Here immunoSEQ multiplex PCR was the method, and the copy in TCRdb shows in-frame clones only, minus some. D and trimming were read from the DNA, whereas the V and J calls and clone size are those reported in that table. This sample yields 180,000 or so clones, of which around 85% are seen a single time; over 15% belongs to the top ten. This CDR3 has 15 amino acids. Looked up from germline, CDR1 is SNHLY and CDR2 is FYNNEI. Trimming took off 4 bases at V and 1 base at J, with 10 bases between the two ends.

The chain employs TRBV2 and TRBJ2-2; no clear D. The clonotype was recovered from a person aged 70 to 79 with COVID-19, enrolled during active disease. Material for sequencing was peripheral blood. This chain's CDR3 is CASSVSVLNTGELFF. The CDR3 DNA is TGTGCCAGCAGTGTTTCGGTGTTGAACACCGGGGAGCTGTTTTTT.